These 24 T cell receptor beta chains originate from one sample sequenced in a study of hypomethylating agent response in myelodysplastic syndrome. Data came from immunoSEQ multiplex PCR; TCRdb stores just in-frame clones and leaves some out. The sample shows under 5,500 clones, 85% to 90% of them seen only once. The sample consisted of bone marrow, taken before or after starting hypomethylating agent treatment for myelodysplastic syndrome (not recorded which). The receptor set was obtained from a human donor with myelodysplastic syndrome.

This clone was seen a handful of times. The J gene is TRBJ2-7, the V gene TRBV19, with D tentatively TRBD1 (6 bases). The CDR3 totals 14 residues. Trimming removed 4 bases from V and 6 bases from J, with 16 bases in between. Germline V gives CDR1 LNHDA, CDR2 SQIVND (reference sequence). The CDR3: CASSTDRFLGEQYF. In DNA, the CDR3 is TGTGCCAGTAGTACCGACAGGTTCCTTGGCGAGCAGTACTTC.

The CDR3, as DNA: TGCGCCAGCAGCTTAAACAGGGGGCTTGACTATGGCTACACCTTC. This translates into CASSLNRGLDYGYTF. This chain links TRBV5-1 with TRBJ1-2; 9 nucleotides line up with TRBD1. V was clipped by 2 bases and J by 3 bases; unmatched bases: 5. Germline CDR1 reads SGHRS; CDR2 reads YFSETQ. This CDR3 contains 15 residues.

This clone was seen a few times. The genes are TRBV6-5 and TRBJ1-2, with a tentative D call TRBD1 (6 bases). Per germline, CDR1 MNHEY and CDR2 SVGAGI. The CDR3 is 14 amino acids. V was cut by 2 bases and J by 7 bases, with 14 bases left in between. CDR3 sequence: CASSYGQGSGGYTF. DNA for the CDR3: TGTGCCAGCAGTTACGGGCAGGGGAGCGGTGGCTACACCTTC.

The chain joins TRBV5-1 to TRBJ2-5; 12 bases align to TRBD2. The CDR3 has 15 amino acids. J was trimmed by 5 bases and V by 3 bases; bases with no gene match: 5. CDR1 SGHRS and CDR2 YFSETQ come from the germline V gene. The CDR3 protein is CASSYRLAGAETQYF. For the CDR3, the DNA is TGCGCCAGCAGCTATCGACTAGCGGGGGCGGAGACCCAGTACTTC.

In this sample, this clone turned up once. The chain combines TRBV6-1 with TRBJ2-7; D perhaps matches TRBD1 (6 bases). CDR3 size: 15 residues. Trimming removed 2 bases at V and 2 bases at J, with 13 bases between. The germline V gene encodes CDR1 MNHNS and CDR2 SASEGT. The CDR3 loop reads CASSERWTDPYEQYF. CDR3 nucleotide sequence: TGTGCCAGCAGTGAAAGATGGACAGACCCCTACGAGCAGTACTTC.

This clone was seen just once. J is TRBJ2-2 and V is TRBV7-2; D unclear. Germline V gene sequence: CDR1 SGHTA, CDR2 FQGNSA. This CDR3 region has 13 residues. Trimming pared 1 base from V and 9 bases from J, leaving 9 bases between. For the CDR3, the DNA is TGTGCCAGCAGCTTAGGAGGTACCCGGGAGCTGTTTTTT. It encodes CASSLGGTRELFF.

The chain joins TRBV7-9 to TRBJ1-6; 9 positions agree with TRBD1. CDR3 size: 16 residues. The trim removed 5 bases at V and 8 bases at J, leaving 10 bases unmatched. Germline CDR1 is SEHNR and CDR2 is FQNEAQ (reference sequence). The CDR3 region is CASSRRTGASDSPLHF. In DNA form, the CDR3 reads TGTGCCAGCAGCCGAAGGACAGGGGCGAGTGATTCACCCCTCCACTTT.

In DNA, the CDR3 is TGTGCCAGCAGCTTGTACCCAGGCTACGAGCAGTACTTC. It is translated as CASSLYPGYEQYF. This sequence joins TRBV5-8 and TRBJ2-5; D unclear. The tail of the sequence fits TRBJ2-7 better, so the J call may be wrong. The CDR3 is made up of 13 amino acids. Germline assignment: CDR1 SGHTS and CDR2 YDEGEE.

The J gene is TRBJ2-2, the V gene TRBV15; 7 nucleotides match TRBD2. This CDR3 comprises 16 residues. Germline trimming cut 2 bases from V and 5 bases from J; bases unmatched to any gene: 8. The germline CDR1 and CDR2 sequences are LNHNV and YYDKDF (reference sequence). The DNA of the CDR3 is TGTGCCACCAGCAGAATGAGGGCGGGAGATACCGGGGAGCTGTTTTTT. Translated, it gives CATSRMRAGDTGELFF.

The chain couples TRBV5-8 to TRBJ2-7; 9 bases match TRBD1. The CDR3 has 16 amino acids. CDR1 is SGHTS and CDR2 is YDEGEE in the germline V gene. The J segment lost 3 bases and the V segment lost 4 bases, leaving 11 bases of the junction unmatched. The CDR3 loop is CASSRDRDLRLYEQYF. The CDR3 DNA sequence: TGTGCCAGCAGCCGGGACAGGGACTTGAGGCTCTACGAGCAGTACTTC.

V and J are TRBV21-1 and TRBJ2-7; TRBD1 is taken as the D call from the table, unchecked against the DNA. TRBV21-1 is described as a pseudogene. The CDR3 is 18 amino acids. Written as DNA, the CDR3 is TGTGCCAGCAGCGGGGCGACCATAGGGACAGAGGAATCTACCCGGCAGTACGTC. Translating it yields CASSGATIGTEESTRQYV.

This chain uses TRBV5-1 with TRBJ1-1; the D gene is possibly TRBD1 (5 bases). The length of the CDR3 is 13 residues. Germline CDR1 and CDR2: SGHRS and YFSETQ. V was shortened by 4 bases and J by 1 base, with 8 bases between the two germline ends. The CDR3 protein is CASSQGANTEAFF. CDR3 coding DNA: TGCGCCAGCAGCCAAGGGGCGAACACTGAAGCTTTCTTT.

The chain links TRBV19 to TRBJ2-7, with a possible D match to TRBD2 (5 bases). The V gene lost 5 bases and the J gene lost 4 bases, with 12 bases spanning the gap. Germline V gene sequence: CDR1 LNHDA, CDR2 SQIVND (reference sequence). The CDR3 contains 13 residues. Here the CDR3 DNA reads TGTGCCAGTAGTTCCCGGGATGGATACGAGCAGTACTTC. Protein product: CASSSRDGYEQYF.

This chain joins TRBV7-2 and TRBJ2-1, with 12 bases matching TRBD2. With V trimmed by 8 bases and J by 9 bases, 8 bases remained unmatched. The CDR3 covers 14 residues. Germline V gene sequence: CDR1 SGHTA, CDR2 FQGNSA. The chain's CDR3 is CASFLAGGPIEQFF. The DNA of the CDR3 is TGTGCCAGCTTTCTAGCGGGAGGGCCGATTGAGCAGTTCTTC. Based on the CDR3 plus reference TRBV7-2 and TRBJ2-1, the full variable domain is GAGVSQSPSNKVTEKGKDVELRCDPISGHTALYWYRQSLGQGLEFLIYFQGNSAPDKSGLPSDRFSAERTGGSVSTLTIQRTQQEDSAVYLCASFLAGGPIEQFFGPGTRLTVL.

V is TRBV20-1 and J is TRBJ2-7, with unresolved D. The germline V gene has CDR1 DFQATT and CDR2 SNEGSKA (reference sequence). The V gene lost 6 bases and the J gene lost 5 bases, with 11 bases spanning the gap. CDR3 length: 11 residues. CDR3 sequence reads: CSAAHQDEQYF. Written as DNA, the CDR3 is TGCAGTGCCGCGCACCAGGACGAGCAGTACTTC.

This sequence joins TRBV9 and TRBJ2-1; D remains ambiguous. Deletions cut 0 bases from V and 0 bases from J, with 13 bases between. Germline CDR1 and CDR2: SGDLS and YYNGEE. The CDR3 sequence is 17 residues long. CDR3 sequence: CASSVGWLPSSYNEQFF. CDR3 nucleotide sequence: TGTGCCAGCAGCGTAGGGTGGCTCCCTAGCTCCTACAATGAGCAGTTCTTC.

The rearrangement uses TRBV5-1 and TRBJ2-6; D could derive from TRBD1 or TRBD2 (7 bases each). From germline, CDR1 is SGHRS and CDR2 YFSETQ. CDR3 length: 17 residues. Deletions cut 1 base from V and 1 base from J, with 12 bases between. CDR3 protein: CASSLQGGASGANVLTF. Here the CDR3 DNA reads TGCGCCAGCAGCTTGCAGGGGGGGGCTTCTGGGGCCAACGTCCTGACTTTC.

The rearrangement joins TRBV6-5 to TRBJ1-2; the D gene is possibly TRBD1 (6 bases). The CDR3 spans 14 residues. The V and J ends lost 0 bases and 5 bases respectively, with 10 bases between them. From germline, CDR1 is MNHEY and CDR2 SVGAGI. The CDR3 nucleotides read TGTGCCAGCAGTTACTCGCCAGGGGAGTATGGCTACACCTTC. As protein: CASSYSPGEYGYTF.

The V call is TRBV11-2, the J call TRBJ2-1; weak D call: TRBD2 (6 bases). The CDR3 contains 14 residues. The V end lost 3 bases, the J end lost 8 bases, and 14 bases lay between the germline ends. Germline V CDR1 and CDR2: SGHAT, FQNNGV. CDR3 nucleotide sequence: TGTGCCAGCAGCTTGCGACTAGAAGCCCATGAGCAGTTCTTC. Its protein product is CASSLRLEAHEQFF.

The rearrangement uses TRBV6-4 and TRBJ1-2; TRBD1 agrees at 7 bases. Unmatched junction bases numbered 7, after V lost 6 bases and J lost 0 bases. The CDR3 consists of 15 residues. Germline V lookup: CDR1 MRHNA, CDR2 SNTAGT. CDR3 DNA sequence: TGTGCCAGCAGACTACAGGGGACTTCTAACTATGGCTACACCTTC. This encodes CASRLQGTSNYGYTF.

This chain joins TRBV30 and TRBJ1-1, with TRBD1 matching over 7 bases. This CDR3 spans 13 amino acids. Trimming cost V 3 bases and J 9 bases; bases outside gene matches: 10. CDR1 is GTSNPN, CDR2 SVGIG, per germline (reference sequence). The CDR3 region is CAWRTPTGEKAFF. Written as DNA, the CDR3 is TGTGCCTGGAGGACCCCTACAGGGGAAAAAGCTTTCTTT.

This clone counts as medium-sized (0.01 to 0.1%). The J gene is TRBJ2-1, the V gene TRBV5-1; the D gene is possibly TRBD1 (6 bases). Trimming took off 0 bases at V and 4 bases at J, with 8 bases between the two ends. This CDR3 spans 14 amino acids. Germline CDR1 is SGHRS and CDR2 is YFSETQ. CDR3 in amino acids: CASSLDRDYNEQFF. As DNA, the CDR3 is TGCGCCAGCAGCTTGGACAGGGATTACAATGAGCAGTTCTTC.

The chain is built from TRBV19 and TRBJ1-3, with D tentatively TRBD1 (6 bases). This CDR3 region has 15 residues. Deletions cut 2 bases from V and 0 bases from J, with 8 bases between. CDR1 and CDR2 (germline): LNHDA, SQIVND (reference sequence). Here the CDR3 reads CASSISGDSGNTIYF. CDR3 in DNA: TGTGCCAGTAGTATATCAGGGGACTCTGGAAACACCATATATTTT.

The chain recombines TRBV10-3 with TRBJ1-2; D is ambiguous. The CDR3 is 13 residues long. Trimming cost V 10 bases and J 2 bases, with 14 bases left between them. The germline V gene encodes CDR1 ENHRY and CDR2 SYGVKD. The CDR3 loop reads CATHPDDNYGYTF. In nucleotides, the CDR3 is TGTGCCACTCACCCGGACGACAACTATGGCTACACCTTC.